This TCR beta chain comes out of a study of molecular identifiers for immune sequencing clone quantification. Overall study: Five portions were made in replicates from RNA of approximately 22,000 or 94,000 naive CD8 cells, and four underwent sequencing.

Trimming removed 7 bases from V and 2 bases from J; junction bases left unmatched: 8. This CDR3 contains 16 residues. Germline CDR1 reads SNHLY; CDR2 reads FYNNEI. Worth noting for this clonotype: This may stem from a read error, because a much larger clone lies one nucleotide away.

Sorting defined naive CD8 T cells as CD8+CD4-CCR7+CD45RA+. One entry per CDR3 protein results from TCRdb running MiXCR on the PCR reads. Of about 510,000 distinct CDR3 sequences listed, 20% to 25% were seen once; the top ten hold around 0.84%. The sample taken for sequencing was naive CD8+ T cells from blood, with Jurkat cell RNA spiked in. Indicated subset: FACS-sorted CD8+CD4-CCR7+CD45RA+ naive T cells. The source of this sequence is a human donor in good health. Some libraries in this study had Jurkat cell RNA spiked in. The chain uses TRBV2 and TRBJ2-4, with TRBD1 matching 10 bases. The CDR3 coding sequence is TGTGCCAGCATGGGGGACAGGGGAGGAACCAAAAACATTCAGTACTTC. Protein sequence: CASMGDRGGTKNIQYF.